These T cell receptor beta chains were read from a single sample in a study of T cells in Graves' hyperthyroidism and ophthalmopathy. TCRdb analysed the multiplex PCR reads with MiXCR anew, one entry per CDR3 protein. This sample has 500,000 or so distinct CDR3 sequences; under 20% occur once, and the top ten carry roughly 18%. Material for sequencing was blood. The receptors were gathered from a woman under 30 with Graves' ophthalmopathy. Both conserved end residues are part of each CDR3. Each record gives: CDR3 length, V gene, CDR3 protein.

CDR3 length: 16; V gene: TRBV7-2; CDR3 protein: CASSLATSGGADTQYF
CDR3 length: 14; V gene: TRBV27; CDR3 protein: CASSSGGFNYGYTF
CDR3 length: 13; V gene: TRBV7-9; CDR3 protein: CASSFIRDPEAFF
CDR3 length: 15; V gene: TRBV18; CDR3 protein: CASSPPTGKNTEAFF
CDR3 length: 15; V gene: TRBV7-2; CDR3 protein: CASSSPRDGVAEAFF
CDR3 length: 15; V gene: TRBV14; CDR3 protein: CASSQGRAHNEKLFF
CDR3 length: 14; V gene: TRBV12-3/TRBV12-4; CDR3 protein: CASRKQGDTGELFF
CDR3 length: 13; V gene: TRBV12-3/TRBV12-4; CDR3 protein: CASSPVGDYEQYF
CDR3 length: 15; V gene: TRBV28; CDR3 protein: CASSHTGGSTDTQYF
CDR3 length: 14; V gene: TRBV7-9; CDR3 protein: CASSSRDNIDEQYF
CDR3 length: 14; V gene: TRBV29-1; CDR3 protein: CSVGSGSSYNEQFF
CDR3 length: 13; V gene: TRBV5-1; CDR3 protein: CASSVGGSYGYTF
CDR3 length: 15; V gene: TRBV7-9; CDR3 protein: CASSPGTEYNSPLHF
CDR3 length: 14; V gene: TRBV30; CDR3 protein: CAWIVFSGFYEQYF
CDR3 length: 13; V gene: TRBV20-1; CDR3 protein: CSASQGANQPQHF
CDR3 length: 13; V gene: TRBV28; CDR3 protein: CASSFTGDSPLHF
CDR3 length: 14; V gene: TRBV4-1; CDR3 protein: CASSQPGARETQYF
CDR3 length: 15; V gene: TRBV20-1; CDR3 protein: CSASPSGRGTGELFF
CDR3 length: 17; V gene: TRBV2; CDR3 protein: CASSEVGSGMPSGAQYF
CDR3 length: 14; V gene: TRBV27; CDR3 protein: CASSTGQGFDEAFF
CDR3 length: 17; V gene: TRBV6-2/TRBV6-3; CDR3 protein: CASSYSTQGGYSYEQYF
CDR3 length: 15; V gene: TRBV27; CDR3 protein: CASSFHRTLIHEQYF
CDR3 length: 14; V gene: TRBV29-1; CDR3 protein: CSVEKGTNNSPLHF
CDR3 length: 14; V gene: TRBV6-1; CDR3 protein: CASRPQGKNYGYTF
CDR3 length: 17; V gene: TRBV7-9; CDR3 protein: CASSRGQREYHTDTQYF
CDR3 length: 15; V gene: TRBV4-1; CDR3 protein: CASSARQGPSYEQYF
CDR3 length: 14; V gene: TRBV20-1; CDR3 protein: CSARSGRASYEQYF
CDR3 length: 14; V gene: TRBV6-5; CDR3 protein: CASSYRASNQPQHF
CDR3 length: 15; V gene: TRBV11-2; CDR3 protein: CASSLGTGGLGEQFF
CDR3 length: 16; V gene: TRBV4-2; CDR3 protein: CASSLIASGTSYEQYF
CDR3 length: 17; V gene: TRBV3-1; CDR3 protein: CASSQEQRGFPYNEQFF
CDR3 length: 15; V gene: TRBV2; CDR3 protein: CASNERTLTSYEQYF
CDR3 length: 16; V gene: TRBV6-1; CDR3 protein: CASSENRGVPGNTIYF
CDR3 length: 14; V gene: TRBV9; CDR3 protein: CASSVGVGSTEAFF
CDR3 length: 12; V gene: TRBV30; CDR3 protein: CAWIRMNTEAFF
CDR3 length: 15; V gene: TRBV11-3; CDR3 protein: CASSLTGLAGETQYF
CDR3 length: 16; V gene: TRBV6-2/TRBV6-3; CDR3 protein: CASSKLGLAVYNEQFF
CDR3 length: 14; V gene: TRBV27; CDR3 protein: CASSFTGEWGGYTF
CDR3 length: 14; V gene: TRBV19; CDR3 protein: CASSITLRTDTQYF